This T cell receptor beta chain emerged from a study of cytomegalovirus exposure and HLA in healthy donors. As concerns this clone: Its antigen is as yet unknown.

Regarding the study as a whole: Per published reports, the classifier diagnosed cytomegalovirus status with high specificity and sensitivity. Some public TCRs appeared in many individuals, while most sequences were rare. The study flagged about 150 TCR beta chains as cytomegalovirus-associated.

Measured with immunoSEQ multiplex PCR; TCRdb has only the in-frame clones, and not every one. The sample carries about 130,000 clones, 94% recorded once. Material for sequencing was PBMCs. This TCR was sampled from a man between 18 and 29 years old in good health and CMV-seropositive.

This CDR3 is CAISRLQDSYGYTF. CDR3 nucleotide sequence: TGTGCCATCAGTCGGTTGCAGGACAGTTATGGCTACACCTTC. The chain links TRBV10-3 to TRBJ1-2; perhaps TRBD1 as D (6 bases). V lost 5 bases, J lost 5 bases, and 15 bases lay in between. CDR3 length: 14 residues. Germline CDR1 reads ENHRY; CDR2 reads SYGVKD.